These 10 T cell receptor beta chains share one sample of origin, sequenced in a study of blood T cell repertoires in COVID-19. TCRdb's table, derived via immunoSEQ multiplex PCR, lists solely in-frame clones and lacks some. The sample includes around 43,000 clones, 86% of them seen just once. Specimen: peripheral blood. These receptors all come from a man aged 50-60 years in a cohort sampled during active COVID-19.

V usage is TRBV5-1 and J usage is TRBJ2-3; 10 bases are a match to TRBD2. The CDR3 length is 15 residues. The germline CDR1 and CDR2 sequences are SGHRS and YFSETQ. V dropped 7 bases and J dropped 0; count of bases not matched to a gene: 5. CDR3 residues: CASRDSGGSTDTQYF. The CDR3 DNA sequence: TGCGCCAGCCGCGATAGCGGGGGGAGCACAGATACGCAGTATTTT. Supplemented by reference TRBV5-1 and TRBJ2-3, the full variable domain reads KAGVTQTPRYLIKTRGQQVTLSCSPISGHRSVSWYQQTPGQGLQFLFEYFSETQRNKGNFPGRFSGRQFSNSRSEMNVSTLELGDSALYLCASRDSGGSTDTQYFGPGTRLTVL.

The chain links TRBV27 to TRBJ2-3; the D is unclear. V lost 4 bases to trimming and J lost 2 bases, with 7 bases between them. This CDR3 has 13 amino acids. Germline V gene data show CDR1 as MNHEY and CDR2 as SMNVEV (reference sequence). The CDR3 DNA is TGTGCCAGCAGTTCCCCCCTCACAGATACGCAGTATTTT. It codes for CASSSPLTDTQYF.

This chain uses TRBV5-8 with TRBJ2-1, with 9 bases that match TRBD1. CDR1 is SGHTS, CDR2 YDEGEE, per germline. The CDR3 covers 13 residues. J was trimmed by 7 bases and V by 10 bases; bases with no gene match: 9. CDR3 protein: CAGDRDTGNEQFF. CDR3 DNA sequence: TGTGCCGGGGACAGGGATACGGGAAATGAGCAGTTCTTC.

The chain couples TRBV7-9 to TRBJ1-5, with D tentatively TRBD1 (6 bases). Germline lookup yields CDR1 SEHNR and CDR2 FQNEAQ (reference sequence). CDR3 length equals 13 residues. V lost 5 bases to trimming and J lost 5 bases, with 10 bases between them. CDR3 in DNA: TGTGCCAGCAGCAAGACAGGTTATCAGCCCCAGCATTTT. Encoded protein: CASSKTGYQPQHF.

The rearrangement joins TRBV9 to TRBJ2-3; 8 nucleotides line up with TRBD2. This CDR3 has 16 residues. Germline V gene sequence: CDR1 SGDLS, CDR2 YYNGEE. The V and J ends lost 0 bases and 5 bases, in that order; junction bases with no gene match: 8. The CDR3 spells CASSVDNGGAVDTQYF. Here the CDR3 DNA reads TGTGCCAGCAGCGTAGATAACGGGGGGGCGGTAGATACGCAGTATTTT.

This clone was seen a single time. The chain is built from TRBV19 and TRBJ1-3, with TRBD1 matching 12 bases. CDR1 and CDR2 from the germline V gene are LNHDA and SQIVND (reference sequence). V shed 9 bases and J 1 base; nucleotides not matched to a gene: 13. This CDR3 has 18 residues. CDR3 residues: CARPSSGTGGESGNTIYF. Written as DNA, the CDR3 is TGTGCCAGGCCCTCCTCCGGGACAGGGGGCGAGTCTGGAAACACCATATATTTT.

The rearrangement uses TRBV6-1 and TRBJ1-1; D gene uncertain. This CDR3 comprises 13 residues. Germline V gives CDR1 MNHNS, CDR2 SASEGT. Trimming cost V 2 bases and J 4 bases, with 8 bases left between them. The CDR3 reads CASSESRLTEAFF. Written as DNA, the CDR3 is TGTGCCAGCAGTGAAAGCCGTCTCACTGAAGCTTTCTTT.

V usage is TRBV5-6 and J usage is TRBJ1-1, with D possibly TRBD1 on 6 matching bases. Germline CDR1 is SGHDT and CDR2 is YYEEEE. CDR3 size: 13 residues. V lost 4 bases, J lost 9 bases, and 16 bases lay in between. The CDR3 sequence: CASSPPGERKAFF. CDR3 sequence (DNA): TGTGCCAGCAGCCCCCCAGGGGAACGCAAAGCTTTCTTT.

The chain carries TRBV18 and TRBJ1-4; the D gene is possibly TRBD1 (6 bases). V lost 3 bases and J 8 bases, leaving 16 bases between the germline ends. Germline V gene data show CDR1 as KGHSH and CDR2 as LQKENI. There are 15 residues in the CDR3. This CDR3 reads CASSPLLGAGEKLFF. In DNA form, the CDR3 reads TGTGCCAGCTCACCCCTACTGGGGGCTGGGGAAAAACTGTTTTTT.

The chain is built from TRBV7-3 and TRBJ1-1, with D tentatively TRBD1 (6 bases). Trimming pared 2 bases from V and 1 base from J, leaving 8 bases between. The CDR3 runs 14 residues. Per germline, CDR1 SGHTA and CDR2 FQGTGA. CDR3 bases: TGTGCCAGCAGCTTATTAGGGGGGAACACTGAAGCTTTCTTT. This encodes CASSLLGGNTEAFF.